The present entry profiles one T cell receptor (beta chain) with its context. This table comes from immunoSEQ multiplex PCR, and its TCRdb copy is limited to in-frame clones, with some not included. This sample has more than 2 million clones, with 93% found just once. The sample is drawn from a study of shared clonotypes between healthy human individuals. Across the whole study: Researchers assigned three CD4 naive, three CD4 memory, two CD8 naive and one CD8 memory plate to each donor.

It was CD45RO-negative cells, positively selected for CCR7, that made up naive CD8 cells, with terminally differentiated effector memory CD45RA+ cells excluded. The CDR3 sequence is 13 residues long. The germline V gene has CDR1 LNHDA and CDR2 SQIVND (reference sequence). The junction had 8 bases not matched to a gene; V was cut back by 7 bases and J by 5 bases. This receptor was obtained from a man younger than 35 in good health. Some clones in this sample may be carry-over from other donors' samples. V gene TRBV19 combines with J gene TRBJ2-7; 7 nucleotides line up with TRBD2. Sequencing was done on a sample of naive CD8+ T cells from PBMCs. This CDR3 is CASTGGGLHEQYF. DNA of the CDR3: TGTGCCAGTACTGGGGGAGGGCTCCACGAGCAGTACTTC.